What follows is one TCR beta chain and its context. There is no known antigen for this receptor. No much larger clone is present one base from it, and per-base qualities are unavailable. The germline V gene provides CDR1 LGHNA and CDR2 YSLEER. From V the trimming removes 3 bases and from J it removes 6 bases, while the gene matches leave 7 bases of the junction unaccounted for. The CDR3 contains 14 residues, cysteine and phenylalanine counted. The retained sequence is limited to the CDR3, 42 bases, with the frame set at the first base. The record originates from a study of cytomegalovirus exposure and HLA in healthy donors (dated by TCRdb to about 2017). Regarding the research as a whole: An earlier analysis of 550 to 700 of the donors reported 276 Gb of sequence data and some 120 million unique TCR beta sequences from about 200 million T cells. Roughly 300 gigabases of sequencing data and 75 million to 85 million unique TCR sequences made up an early release that covered approximately 700 HLA-typed donors. Among the approximately 400 genotyped donors, under 90% belonged to the genetic ancestry cluster associated with self-reported Caucasian donors. The study aimed to test whether signatures of past pathogen exposure could be identified by cataloging public T cell receptors. The study profiled the T cell repertoires of 666 subjects by immunosequencing and related them to cytomegalovirus serostatus. In addition to the first cohort of 666 subjects, a separate validation cohort of under 150 different subjects was used. To predict cytomegalovirus infection status, the study brought together high-throughput TCR immunosequencing, statistical association of individual TCRs with disease status, and machine learning. In a later analysis, previously published TCR beta repertoires from 666 donors were re-analyzed and high-resolution HLA genotyping was added so that TCR occurrence patterns could be studied. The later analysis used no new phenotypic data to find candidate immune exposures, relying instead on TCR beta sequences and their occurrence across donors. To decide whether each TCR beta V gene segment behaved as functional or pseudogenic, an earlier analysis of over 500 of the donors relied on high-throughput TCR beta sequencing. Donor age, sex, ethnicity and CMV serostatus were collected together with the repertoire data. In a later genetic analysis, genome-wide SNP genotypes for 398 of the 666 donors were used, and that subset was treated as a discovery cohort. All discovery cohort repertoires had been generated on a single sequencing platform. Class I and class II HLA loci were covered by the typing at four-digit resolution. Typing coverage varied by locus: roughly 629-630 donors for A, B, C, DRB1 and DQB1; approximately 500 for DQA1; around 610 for DPA1; 450 to 480 for DPB1. Five DR-DQ haplotypes were handled as single units for association and clustering, since linkage in the cohort was strong. On average, about 200,000 unique TCR beta nucleotide sequences were sequenced per donor among 350 to 400 genotyped donors of the cohort, with 15% to 20% of those sequences being non-productive.

What the work shows at the level of the full study, not this receptor alone: At a false discovery rate of 0.05, a later analysis linked 15,000 to 20,000 TCR beta sequences to specific HLA alleles. In an earlier analysis of about 600 of the donors, most TCR beta V segments appeared in productive rearrangements about 87% or about 30% of the time, broadly matching IMGT annotations. Cytomegalovirus status was reported to be diagnosed by the classifier with high specificity and sensitivity in both the original and validation cohorts. In a later genetic analysis, a missense DCLRE1C variant was associated with V-gene and J-gene trimming of TCR beta chains, and the association was replicated in an independent cohort. The sequencing pipeline was judged likely to have produced a cluster of highly shared sequence variants as a technical artifact. Sequencing depth was assumed to be roughly uniform across donors in the presence/absence analyses, though that assumption may not hold. Compared with equally common non-associated chains, HLA-associated TCR beta chains in a later analysis were more clonally expanded and had lower generation probabilities. A later analysis found that TCR association rates varied across HLA loci, with DRB1 alleles showing the most associated TCRs and HLA-C alleles the fewest. Because counts were too low, about 18 rarely observed V segments, including chromosome 9 orphons, were excluded from the earlier analysis of a few hundred of the donors. Some IMGT-functional V segments, including TRBV6-2 and TRBV6-3, could not be distinguished by the 87-base-pair reads and were therefore excluded. For the cohort, immune exposure information was limited to CMV serostatus. Linkage disequilibrium might explain the correlated functional status among segregating V segments, but an unknown experimental factor could not be excluded. Assigning TCR associations to individual alleles was difficult when HLA alleles, especially DR and DQ, strongly co-occurred. Several of the top co-occurrence clusters appeared to be linked to parvovirus B19, influenza, CMV and Epstein-Barr virus, according to a later analysis. The authors suggested that the approach could potentially be generalized to other disease states and immunological phenotypes. Across donors, most TCR sequences were observed very rarely, whereas some public TCRs were present in many individuals. A further reported finding was that TCR beta sequences accurately predicted the HLA-A and HLA-B alleles for most subjects in the first cohort. In vitro tests confirmed that a few of the cytomegalovirus-associated TCR beta chains recognize cytomegalovirus antigens. In a later genetic analysis, fewer N-insertions in productive TCRs were reported among donors in an Asian-associated ancestry cluster than the approximately 710-donor mean. A total of fewer than 200 TCR beta chains were listed by the study as associated with cytomegalovirus. In a later analysis, most CMV-associated TCR beta chains were found to appear HLA-restricted, with HLA associations seemingly driven largely by CMV exposure. HLA typing was unavailable for some donors at each locus, so association tests used only the typed subset. This cohort had only TCR beta chains sequenced, and the lack of alpha or paired-chain data limited which features could be detected.

The protocol used for the library was the immunoSEQ multiplex PCR assay. For the multiplex PCR, a mixture combining 60 forward primers for TCR Vbeta segments and 13 reverse primers for TCR Jbeta segments was used. A multiplex PCR assay on genomic DNA amplified the CDR3 region of rearranged TCR beta genes. Amplified TCR beta libraries were sequenced as 87-base-pair reads on the Illumina HiSeq System. The authors' analysis ran thus. In a later analysis, some 80 million unique TCR beta chains were counted across the roughly 700 repertoires, and roughly 11 million of these chains were shared by at least two donors. Raw reads were error-corrected and collapsed into unique sequences by a nearest-neighbor algorithm in which closely related sequences were merged to remove PCR and sequencing errors. CDR3 sequences were aligned to IMGT reference sequences to assign V, D and J gene segments. Each retained sequence needed at least a six-nucleotide match to both a V gene segment and a J gene segment. Rearrangements were classified as productive when the CDR3 lacked stop codons and remained in frame with V and J, and all other rearrangements were classified as non-productive. Following IMGT convention, CDR3 was defined as the stretch from the second conserved V-encoded cysteine up to the conserved J-encoded phenylalanine. In an earlier analysis of approximately 590 of the donors, sequences lacking an unambiguous match to a single V gene segment were excluded. In an earlier analysis of some 590 of the donors, V segments were called functional above 56.7% productive rearrangements and were called segregating when the between-donor standard deviation exceeded 5%. A statistical classification framework was built to diagnose cytomegalovirus status from the catalog of TCR beta chain sequences. A later analysis assigned V and J genes by comparing TCR nucleotide sequences with IMGT/GENE-DB human TR gene sequences. Using the TCRdist pipeline, a later analysis assigned CDR3 sequences along with most-parsimonious VDJ recombination scenarios. A later analysis defined each TCR beta chain by its CDR3 amino acid sequence plus V-gene family, and excluded reads lacking a unique V-gene family. As a way to deal with suspected cross-contamination and a sequencing artifact, a later analysis dropped approximately 590 nucleotide sequences that were highly shared and had low generation probability. In a later analysis, a clonal expansion index for each public chain was calculated from normalized within-repertoire ranks of inferred template counts. A later analysis computed generation probabilities with a VDJ recombination model fitted to out-of-frame rearrangements, and checked the results against IGoR. In a later analysis, TCR-TCR, TCR-HLA and TCR-CMV co-occurrence was scored with hypergeometric tests, and a repertoire-size bias correction was applied to TCR pairs. In a later analysis, false discovery rates were estimated by permuting HLA or CMV assignments 20 times. In a later analysis, co-occurring TCRs were grouped using DBSCAN, with TCRdist sequence similarity added in when clustering inside HLA-allele-positive subsets. Repertoires with fewer than 30,000 or more than 120,000 public chains were left out of co-occurrence clustering, as were about 5 repertoires with anomalous nucleotide sharing. Drawn from immuneACCESS, this table holds only the in-frame rearrangements with V and J called that TCRdb kept. Clones are partly lost; checked studies trace under half to an unresolved V gene and leave the rest unexplained. V, J and clone size derive from that table, while D and trimming were established from the DNA sequence. Recorded for this sample are 150,000 to 200,000 clones; about four fifths of them occurred a single time. The ten most abundant clones make up about 1.4% of the sample.

The cohort comprised 670 or so healthy bone marrow donors. At the time of sampling, all cohort members were nominally healthy, though unrecorded immune exposures were likely present. The donor was CMV seronegative and was included in the group of around 320 seronegative cohort members. Every donor gave a peripheral blood sample, and the peripheral blood mononuclear cells from that sample were used for TCR beta sequencing. The Qiagen DNeasy Blood Extraction Kit was used to extract genomic DNA from the blood cell samples. The chain is assembled from TRBV4-3 and TRBJ2-5, and 7 junctional nucleotides match TRBD2. Specimen: PBMCs. The TCR was taken from a woman in her forties or fifties in good health and CMV-seronegative. The DNA is as follows: TGCGCCAGCAGCCAGAGACTAGCAGGACAGACCCAGTACTTC. Its protein reads: CASSQRLAGQTQYF.